One and the same sample provided the 3 T cell receptor beta chains below, sequenced in a study of T cells after yellow fever vaccination. TCRdb re-analysed the 5' RACE reads in MiXCR, keeping a single row per CDR3 protein. The sample holds a few hundred thousand distinct CDR3 sequences, about 19% seen once. Specimen: PBMCs, collected before the yellow fever booster vaccination. These receptors were obtained from a man younger than 35 who received the YFV17D yellow fever vaccine.

The J gene is TRBJ2-7, the V gene TRBV14; the D call may be TRBD1 or TRBD2 (5 bases each). V shed 4 bases and J shed 2 bases, with 6 bases lying between them. The CDR3 is made up of 12 amino acids. Germline CDR1 SGHDN, CDR2 FVKESK. CDR3 in amino acids: CASSRGPYEQYV. The CDR3 nucleotides are TGTGCCAGCAGCCGGGGACCCTACGAGCAGTACGTC.

There are a few counts of this clonotype. The J gene is TRBJ2-1, the V gene TRBV20-1, with 7 bases aligning to TRBD2. Per germline, CDR1 DFQATT and CDR2 SNEGSKA (reference sequence). V gave up 6 bases and J gave up 8 bases; unmatched junction bases: 13. The CDR3 sequence is 14 residues long. The CDR3 sequence is CSANRGGIGDEQFF. The CDR3 bases are TGCAGTGCCAACCGCGGGGGTATCGGGGATGAGCAGTTCTTC.

This chain links TRBV7-6 with TRBJ2-1; TRBD2 agrees at 14 bases. This CDR3 has 17 amino acids. V was pared by 4 bases and J by 4 bases, with 6 bases of the junction left unmatched. Germline V CDR1 and CDR2: SGHVS, FNYEAQ. The CDR3 is CASSSTGTSGGYNEQFF. CDR3 DNA sequence: TGTGCCAGCAGCTCGACCGGGACTAGCGGGGGATACAATGAGCAGTTCTTC.